The clone carrying this T cell receptor (beta chain) appeared a single time. This CDR3 spans 12 amino acids. Per germline, CDR1 SEHNR and CDR2 FQNEAQ (reference sequence). The V gene lost 1 base and the J gene lost 7 bases, with 7 bases spanning the gap. This sample was included in a study of glioma-infiltrating T cells after dendritic cell vaccination. Study in general: Treatment, given 2003 to 2012, was autologous tumor lysate-pulsed dendritic cell vaccination.

Blood PBMC samples: pre-vaccination, two weeks post third vaccination, and at tumor progression. The PCR used 60 V beta and 13 J beta primers. TCRdb keeps only in-frame clones here, not all; method: immunoSEQ multiplex PCR. Among under 130,000 clones listed, more than 80% were seen once. The sequence was collected from a human donor with glioblastoma. Source: blood, taken before dendritic cell vaccination. V is TRBV7-9 and J is TRBJ1-1, with D uncertain. The CDR3 loop reads CASSLDRFEAFF. In DNA form, the CDR3 reads TGTGCCAGCAGCTTAGACCGGTTTGAAGCTTTCTTT. Using reference TRBV7-9 and TRBJ1-1 for the parts outside the CDR3, the full variable domain is DTGVSQNPRHKITKRGQNVTFRCDPISEHNRLYWYRQTLGQGPEFLTYFQNEAQLEKSRLLSDRFSAERPKGSFSTLEIQRTEQGDSAMYLCASSLDRFEAFFGQGTRLTVV.